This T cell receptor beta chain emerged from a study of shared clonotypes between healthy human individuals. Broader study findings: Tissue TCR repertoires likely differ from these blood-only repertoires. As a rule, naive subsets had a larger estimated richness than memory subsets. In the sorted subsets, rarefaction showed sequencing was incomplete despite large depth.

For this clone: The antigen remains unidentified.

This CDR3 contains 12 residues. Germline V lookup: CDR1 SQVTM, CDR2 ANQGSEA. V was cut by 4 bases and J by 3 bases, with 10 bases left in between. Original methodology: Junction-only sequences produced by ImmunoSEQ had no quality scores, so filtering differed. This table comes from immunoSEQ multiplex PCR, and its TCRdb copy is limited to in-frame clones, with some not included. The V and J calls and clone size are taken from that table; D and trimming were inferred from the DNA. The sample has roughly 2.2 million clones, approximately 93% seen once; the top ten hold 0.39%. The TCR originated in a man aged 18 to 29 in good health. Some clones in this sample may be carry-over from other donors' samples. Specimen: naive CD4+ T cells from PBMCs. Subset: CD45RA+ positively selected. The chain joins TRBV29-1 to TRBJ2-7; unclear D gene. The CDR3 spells CSVGLGFYEQYF. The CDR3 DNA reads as TGCAGCGTTGGGTTGGGGTTCTACGAGCAGTACTTC.